The T cell receptor beta chain described here comes from a study of CD8 T cells in ankylosing spondylitis (dated by TCRdb to about 2017). Describing the broader study: To find TCR variants linked to disease, the study profiled T cell receptor beta repertoires in ankylosing spondylitis patients and healthy donors. The full study cohort comprised around 25 ankylosing spondylitis patients and approximately 100 healthy donors. Peripheral blood was sampled, and synovial fluid was additionally collected from ankylosing spondylitis patients. What the authors observed across the whole study: A TCR beta motif of about 8 highly homologous amino acid variants appeared characteristic of blood from ankylosing spondylitis patients. The disease-linked clones were reported to be significantly enriched in matched synovial fluid samples from ankylosing spondylitis patients. Some motif variants were previously reported in synovial fluid and blood of reactive arthritis patients, suggesting common disease-initiation mechanisms. The disease-linked clones had a CD8+ phenotype and were found at relatively low frequencies in peripheral blood.

Remarks on this clonotype: This receptor's antigen is unknown. One base away there is no much larger clone; base qualities are not given.

V was cut back by 1 base and J by 3 bases, leaving a gap of 10 bases between them. From cysteine to phenylalanine, the CDR3 is 15 amino acids long. Of the read, only the CDR3 DNA is kept; its 45 bases are in frame from base 1. Sequencer: Illumina HiSeq 2500. Quantitative 5'-RACE with molecular barcodes was used to prepare TCR beta libraries. The paper's processing steps were these. To identify disease-linked TCR variants, a new computational method was used, one built on a probabilistic model of VDJ rearrangement. TCRdb reran the public reads through fastp at Q25 and MiXCR, keeping productive beta chains. Each entry merges the rows of one CDR3 protein and shows their most common DNA and genes. TCRdb, not the original authors, processed these V and J calls. The sample includes about 90,000 distinct CDR3 sequences, with 27% observed a single time. The ten largest make up around three fifths of the sample.

This clonotype was obtained from a male donor with ankylosing spondylitis or in good health (not recorded which). The material sequenced was blood, either unsorted or a sorted T cell fraction (not recorded which). This chain joins TRBV12-3 or TRBV12-4 to TRBJ1-3; the D gene cannot be resolved reliably. The nucleotide sequence reads as follows: TGTGCCAGCAGTTTAGGCCCGCGGGGTGGAAACACCATATATTTT. Translated, it gives CASSLGPRGGNTIYF.